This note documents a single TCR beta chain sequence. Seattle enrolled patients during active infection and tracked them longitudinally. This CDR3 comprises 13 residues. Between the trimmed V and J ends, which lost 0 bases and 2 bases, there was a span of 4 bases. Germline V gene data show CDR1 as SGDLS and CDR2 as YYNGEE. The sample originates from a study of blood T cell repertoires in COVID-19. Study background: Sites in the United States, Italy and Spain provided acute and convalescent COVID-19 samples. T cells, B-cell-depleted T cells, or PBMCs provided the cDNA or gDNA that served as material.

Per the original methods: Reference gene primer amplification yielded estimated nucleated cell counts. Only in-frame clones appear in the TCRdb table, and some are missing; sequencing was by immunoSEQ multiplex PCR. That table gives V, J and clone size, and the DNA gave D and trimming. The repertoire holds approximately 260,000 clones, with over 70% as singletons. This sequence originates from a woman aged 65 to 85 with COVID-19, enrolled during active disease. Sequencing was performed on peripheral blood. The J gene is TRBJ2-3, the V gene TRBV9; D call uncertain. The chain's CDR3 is CASSVAVTDTQYF. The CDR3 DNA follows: TGTGCCAGCAGCGTAGCGGTCACAGATACGCAGTATTTT. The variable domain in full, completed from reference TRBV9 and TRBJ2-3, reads DSGVTQTPKHLITATGQRVTLRCSPRSGDLSVYWYQQSLDQGLQFLIQYYNGEERAKGNILERFSAQQFPDLHSELNLSSLELGDSALYFCASSVAVTDTQYFGPGTRLTVL.